The T cell receptor (beta chain) under discussion was sequenced for a study of lymphopenia after photon versus proton radiotherapy. Method: immunoSEQ multiplex PCR; TCRdb's copy keeps in-frame clones and lacks some. The sample includes approximately 31,000 clones, 84% of them seen just once. Study conclusions and caveats: A bigger post-nadir fall in TCR diversity correlated inversely with survival time in deceased patients. After lymphocyte nadir, photon-treated repertoires showed oligoclonal expansion, especially CD8+ Temra. Proton therapy kept repertoires fairly stable, unlike photons, which gained effector/memory cells.

Comment on this clone: Its specificity is not known.

Per the germline V gene, CDR1 is SNHLY and CDR2 is FYNNEI. Trimming removed 7 bases from V and 3 bases from J; junction bases left unmatched: 8. The CDR3 is made up of 14 amino acids. This sequence was found in a woman between 70 and 85 years old with pancreatic cancer. Material: peripheral blood, obtained from a patient treated with proton-based radiotherapy. The chain couples TRBV2 to TRBJ1-1, with TRBD1 matching 7 bases. The CDR3 bases are TGTGCCAGCAATTCACACACAGGGGACACTGAAGCTTTCTTT. It yields the protein CASNSHTGDTEAFF.